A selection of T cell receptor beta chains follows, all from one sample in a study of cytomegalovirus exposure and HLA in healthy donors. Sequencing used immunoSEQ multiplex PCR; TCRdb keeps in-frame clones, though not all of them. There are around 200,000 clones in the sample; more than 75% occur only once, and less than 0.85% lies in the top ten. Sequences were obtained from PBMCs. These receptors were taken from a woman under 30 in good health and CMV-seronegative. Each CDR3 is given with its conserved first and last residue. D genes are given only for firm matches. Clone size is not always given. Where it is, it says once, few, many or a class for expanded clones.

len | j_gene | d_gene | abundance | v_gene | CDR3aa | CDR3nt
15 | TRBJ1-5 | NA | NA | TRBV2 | CASSEDQGFGQPQHF | TGTGCCAGCAGTGAAGACCAGGGATTCGGCCAGCCCCAGCATTTT
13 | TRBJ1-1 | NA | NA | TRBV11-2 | CASSFLTPGVAFF | TGTGCCAGCAGCTTCCTCACACCCGGGGTGGCTTTCTTT
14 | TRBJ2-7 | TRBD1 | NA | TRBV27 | CASSLGTGGHEQYF | TGTGCCAGCAGTTTGGGGACAGGGGGCCACGAGCAGTACTTC
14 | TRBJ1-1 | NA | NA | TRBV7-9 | CASSLLDHRGEAFF | TGTGCCAGCAGCTTATTGGACCATAGGGGGGAAGCTTTCTTT
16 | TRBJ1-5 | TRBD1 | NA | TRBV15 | CATSRIAGTGNQPQHF | TGTGCCACCAGCAGAATTGCCGGGACAGGTAATCAGCCCCAGCATTTT
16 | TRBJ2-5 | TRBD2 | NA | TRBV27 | CASSFIGGGRGETQYF | TGTGCCAGCAGTTTTATAGGAGGCGGGAGGGGAGAGACCCAGTACTTC
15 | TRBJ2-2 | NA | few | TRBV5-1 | CASSLWGENTGELFF | TGCGCCAGCAGCTTGTGGGGGGAAAACACCGGGGAGCTGTTTTTT
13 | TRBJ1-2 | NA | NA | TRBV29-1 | CSVRSGTNYGYTF | TGCAGCGTTAGGTCAGGGACAAACTATGGCTACACCTTC
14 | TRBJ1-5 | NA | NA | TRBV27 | CASRPDKSNQPQHF | TGTGCCAGCAGACCAGACAAAAGCAATCAGCCCCAGCATTTT
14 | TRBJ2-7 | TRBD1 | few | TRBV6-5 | CASRSLGQKYEQYF | TGTGCCAGCCGAAGTCTGGGACAGAAGTACGAGCAGTACTTC
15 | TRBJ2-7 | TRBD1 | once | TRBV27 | CASSSGTGFTYEQYF | TGTGCCAGCAGTTCTGGGACAGGGTTTACCTACGAGCAGTACTTC
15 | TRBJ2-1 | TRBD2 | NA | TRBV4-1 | CASSQASGRAVEQFF | TGCGCCAGCAGCCAAGCTAGCGGGAGGGCCGTTGAGCAGTTCTTC